The 17 T cell receptor beta chains given below trace back to one sample, sequenced in a study of T cells in Graves' hyperthyroidism and ophthalmopathy. Researchers took RNA transcripts and amplified the TCR beta CDR3 regions from them. An initial round of RT-PCR targeting the TCR CDR3 relied on the HTBI primer set. TCRdb reprocessed the multiplex PCR reads with MiXCR, giving one entry per CDR3 protein. The data hold about 260,000 distinct CDR3 sequences, with about 17% observed a single time. Material: blood. The receptors were sampled from a woman between 18 and 29 years old with Graves' ophthalmopathy.

This clonotype occurred many times. V is TRBV10-3 and J is TRBJ1-1, with unresolved D. V lost 2 bases and J lost 2, with 12 bases in between. Germline V gives CDR1 ENHRY, CDR2 SYGVKD. This CDR3 has 15 residues. The CDR3 protein is CAISEPRQENTEAFF. CDR3 DNA sequence: TGTGCCATCAGTGAGCCGAGACAAGAAAACACTGAAGCTTTCTTT.

This clonotype was recorded many times. The V and J genes are TRBV30 and TRBJ1-2; D is unclear. Deletions cut 3 bases from V and 7 bases from J, with 6 bases between. Germline values: CDR1 GTSNPN, CDR2 SVGIG (reference sequence). The CDR3 is 10 amino acids. CDR3 region: CAWRQFGYTF. In DNA form, the CDR3 reads TGTGCCTGGAGACAGTTTGGCTACACCTTC.

This clonotype has ten or more counts. The CDR3 DNA reads as TGTGCCACCGGACAGGGGGTCGAGGAAGATGGCTACACCTTC. Protein product: CATGQGVEEDGYTF. J is TRBJ1-2 and V is TRBV10-3; 10 nucleotides align to TRBD1. Germline trimming cut 10 bases from V and 6 bases from J; bases unmatched to any gene: 11. CDR3 length: 14 amino acids. Germline CDR1 and CDR2: ENHRY and SYGVKD.

This clonotype was seen many times. The chain recombines TRBV4-1 with TRBJ1-2; unclear D gene. Per the germline V gene, CDR1 is MGHRA and CDR2 is YSYEKL. The length of the CDR3 is 14 residues. V was pared by 0 bases and J by 8 bases, with 13 bases between. In DNA, the CDR3 is TGCGCCAGCAGCCAAGATGGCGAGTCTCCAGGCTACACCTTC. Translated, it gives CASSQDGESPGYTF.

In its sample, this clonotype was seen many times. V gene TRBV3-1 combines with J gene TRBJ1-2; a weak D match, TRBD1 (5 bases). This CDR3 contains 15 residues. Germline CDR1 reads LGHDT; CDR2 reads YNNKEL (reference sequence). Trimming took off 0 bases at V and 1 base at J, with 9 bases between the two ends. DNA of the CDR3: TGTGCCAGCAGCCAAGAGGGCAGGGATAACTATGGCTACACCTTC. It codes for CASSQEGRDNYGYTF. The variable domain in full, with the rest retrieved from reference TRBV3-1 and TRBJ1-2, is DTAVSQTPKYLVTQMGNDKSIKCEQNLGHDTMYWYKQDSKKFLKIMFSYNNKELIINETVPNRFSPKSPDKAHLNLHINSLELGDSAVYFCASSQEGRDNYGYTFGSGTRLTVV.

This clonotype was found many times. The CDR3 region has the DNA TGTGCCAGCAGCTTAGCGCGAATACTTACTCCGAGTACTGAAGCTTTCTTT. Translation gives CASSLARILTPSTEAFF. V gene TRBV7-9 combines with J gene TRBJ1-1, with D unclear. Per germline, CDR1 SEHNR and CDR2 FQNEAQ (reference sequence). This CDR3 is built from 17 residues. Trimming removed 0 bases from V and 5 bases from J, with 19 bases in between.

This rearrangement joins TRBV30 to TRBJ2-5; TRBD1 agrees at 7 bases. V gave up 0 bases and J gave up 4 bases; unmatched junction bases: 11. The CDR3 totals 16 residues. Germline loops: CDR1 GTSNPN, CDR2 SVGIG (reference sequence). CDR3 region: CAWSVQRQGPRETQYF. The DNA of the CDR3 is TGTGCCTGGAGTGTACAAAGACAGGGTCCACGAGAGACCCAGTACTTC. Full variable domain (rest looked up from reference TRBV30 and TRBJ2-5): SQTIHQWPATLVQPVGSPLSLECTVEGTSNPNLYWYRQAAGRGLQLLFYSVGIGQISSEVPQNLSASRPQDRQFILSSKKLLLSDSGFYLCAWSVQRQGPRETQYFGPGTRLLVL.

Comments on this clonotype: Just one base apart from a much larger clone, this may be a read error. The V gene is TRBV28, the J gene TRBJ1-6, with D possibly TRBD1 on 6 matching bases. Germline loops: CDR1 MDHEN, CDR2 SYDVKM. This CDR3 has 16 residues. CDR3 bases: TGTTCCAGCAGTCCCAAGCGCTTGTACAGGGATTCACCCCTCCACTTT. Protein product: CSSSPKRLYRDSPLHF.

This clonotype has ten or more counts. One junction end does not reproduce the germline sequence, and a read error may be involved. This rearrangement joins TRBV10-3 to TRBJ1-1, with 8 nucleotides matching TRBD1. CDR1 ENHRY and CDR2 SYGVKD come from the germline V gene. This CDR3 has 14 amino acids. CDR3 sequence: CVISAGGVSGEAFF. Written as DNA, the CDR3 is TGTGTCATCAGCGCAGGGGGCGTATCAGGTGAAGCTTTCTTT.

This clonotype was recorded at least ten times. The genes are TRBV7-8 and TRBJ2-2; D not resolved. The germline V and J ends were trimmed by 5 bases and 1 base, with 17 bases remaining between them. Looked up from germline, CDR1 is SGHVS and CDR2 is FQNEAQ. The CDR3 is 17 amino acids. CDR3 in amino acids: CASSTLLQELNTGELFF. The CDR3 DNA follows: TGTGCCAGCAGCACCCTTCTTCAGGAATTGAACACCGGGGAGCTGTTTTTT.

This clonotype has at least ten counts. The CDR3 is CATSDSGSTDTQYF. CDR3 DNA sequence: TGTGCCACCAGTGATTCCGGTAGCACAGATACGCAGTATTTT. The V and J genes are TRBV24-1 and TRBJ2-3; no definite D call. Germline V gene lookup returns CDR1 KGHDR and CDR2 SFDVKD. V gave up 2 bases and J gave up 0 bases, with 5 bases separating them. CDR3 length: 14 residues.

The CDR3 coding sequence is TGTGCCAGTAGTGCCGCCGGGACAGGGGGACTAGCCTCCTACGAGCAGTACTTC. Protein sequence: CASSAAGTGGLASYEQYF. This rearrangement joins TRBV19 to TRBJ2-7; TRBD1 aligns across 11 bases. J lost 0 bases, V lost 5 bases, and 12 bases had no gene match. Germline V gene sequence: CDR1 LNHDA, CDR2 SQIVND (reference sequence). The CDR3 is made up of 18 amino acids.

This clonotype appeared many times. The rearrangement links TRBV29-1 to TRBJ1-1; 9 bases map to TRBD1. This CDR3 comprises 14 residues. Looked up from germline, CDR1 is SQVTM and CDR2 is ANQGSEA. V shed 5 bases, J shed 3 bases, and the junction held 7 bases outside the gene matches. The DNA of the CDR3 is TGCAGCGTTTGGCGGACAGGGGCTTACACTGAAGCTTTCTTT. Translating it yields CSVWRTGAYTEAFF.

Details on this clonotype: The limits of the CDR3 on the DNA are not certain, so only TCRdb's listed CDR3 is given. J is TRBJ2-1 and V is TRBV7-2; the table gives TRBD2 as D, unverified against the DNA. With termini counted, the CDR3 has 21 amino acids. Germline CDR1 SGHTA, CDR2 FQGNSA. The CDR3 is CASSFYICSASRLAGANEQFF.

This clonotype was detected many times. V is TRBV29-1 and J is TRBJ2-7; no reliable D call. Germline lookup yields CDR1 SQVTM and CDR2 ANQGSEA. The V end lost 3 bases, the J end lost 4 bases, and 7 bases lay between the germline ends. CDR3 length: 11 amino acids. CDR3 DNA: TGCAGCGTTGACTTTAATTACGAGCAGTACTTC. Translation: CSVDFNYEQYF.

A remark on this clonotype: A single base separates this from a much larger clone, so it may be a read error. The chain carries TRBV9 and TRBJ2-5; 12 bases fit TRBD2. Germline V gene lookup returns CDR1 SGDLS and CDR2 YYNGEE. The CDR3 has 16 amino acids. CDR3 coding DNA: TGTGCCAGCAGCCCGCAGACTAGCGGGGGACAAGGGACCCAGTACTTC. Translation gives CASSPQTSGGQGTQYF.

This clonotype was seen many times. The chain combines TRBV15 with TRBJ2-2, with TRBD2 matching 7 bases. Unmatched junction bases numbered 4, after V lost 1 base and J lost 2 bases. Germline V CDR1 and CDR2: LNHNV, YYDKDF (reference sequence). The CDR3 runs 16 residues. CDR3 residues: CATSRGAGVNTGELFF. The CDR3, as DNA: TGTGCCACCAGCAGAGGTGCGGGAGTTAACACCGGGGAGCTGTTTTTT.